The TCR beta chain under discussion was sequenced for a study of blood T cells in healthy people across ages. Findings of the study overall: Age advanced and TCR beta diversity per million T cells fell, roughly linearly. In the absence of known donor CMV status, changes in expanded clonotypes were possibly confounded.

PCR was performed a second time for about 6 to 12 cycles using a sample-barcoded 5' primer and a J-beta primer mix. TCRdb independently ran MiXCR on the 5' RACE reads; one entry per CDR3 protein. Found here are over 450,000 distinct CDR3 sequences, approximately 25% of them singletons; the top ten hold approximately 10%. This CDR3 contains 13 residues. Germline loops: CDR1 MDHEN, CDR2 SYDVKM. This clonotype was counted between two and nine times. Its target is not known. The same specimen was also included in a second study, on T cells of mothers and their children.

Sequencing was done on a sample of blood. This sequence originates from a boy aged 5-17 years in good health. The genes are TRBV28 and TRBJ2-1, with D perhaps TRBD2 (6 bases). The J call is doubtful: the DNA matches TRBJ2-7 better. The CDR3 DNA follows: TGTGCCAGCAGTCCGGGACTGTTCGACGAGCAGTACTTC. Amino acids: CASSPGLFDEQYF.